These 17 T cell receptor beta chains were all obtained from the same sample, sequenced in a study of radiation and T cells in renal cell carcinoma. Specified time point: blood 4 weeks post-SBRT, at nephrectomy. This sample's treatment: 15 Gy SBRT to primary tumor, nephrectomy 4 weeks later. Produced via immunoSEQ multiplex PCR; TCRdb's table is partial and in-frame only. The sample comprises fewer than 85,000 clones, about nine tenths of which are singletons, and 5% to 7.5% rests with the top ten. This material consisted of blood, taken from a patient whose treatment included radiotherapy and nephrectomy. Receptors originate from a woman aged 70-85 years with renal cell carcinoma.

This clone turned up a few times. V usage is TRBV30 and J usage is TRBJ1-1; tentatively, D is TRBD1 (5 bases). Germline-derived CDR1 and CDR2 are GTSNPN and SVGIG (reference sequence). The CDR3 has 11 amino acids. V was shortened by 4 bases and J by 9 bases, with 12 bases between the two germline ends. CDR3 coding DNA: TGTGCCTGGACGTTGCAGGGAAAAGCTTTCTTT. This sequence encodes CAWTLQGKAFF.

This clone was recorded a few times. This sequence joins TRBV6-5 and TRBJ1-2; the D is unclear. V lost 2 bases, J lost 7 bases, and 11 bases lay in between. Germline CDR1 MNHEY, CDR2 SVGAGI. This CDR3 comprises 13 residues. This chain's CDR3 is CASSYVMGAGYTF. The DNA of the CDR3 is TGTGCCAGCAGTTACGTTATGGGTGCTGGCTACACCTTC.

J is TRBJ2-2 and V is TRBV5-5, with D maybe TRBD2 (6 bases). V gave up 5 bases and J gave up 5 bases, with 13 bases separating them. Germline V CDR1 and CDR2: SGHKS, YYEKEE (reference sequence). The CDR3 contains 14 residues. In DNA form, the CDR3 reads TGTGCCAGCAGTCAAGCGGCGGGGACCGGGGAGCTGTTTTTT. Its protein product is CASSQAAGTGELFF.

DNA of the CDR3: TGCGCCAGCAGCCAAGTCCCAGGGACTAACTATGGCTACACCTTC. It translates to CASSQVPGTNYGYTF. The V and J genes are TRBV4-3 and TRBJ1-2; perhaps TRBD1 as D (5 bases). The CDR3 sequence is 15 residues long. Trimming pared 1 base from V and 0 bases from J, leaving 9 bases between. Germline loops: CDR1 LGHNA, CDR2 YSLEER.

A single count supports this clone. The gene calls are TRBV7-2 and TRBJ1-1, with D perhaps matching TRBD1 (6 bases). Germline V lookup: CDR1 SGHTA, CDR2 FQGNSA. V lost 6 bases, J lost 1 base, and 18 bases lay in between. CDR3 length: 16 amino acids. CDR3 sequence (DNA): TGTGCCAGCAGGCCAACCCCGGGGGGCTGGAACACTGAAGCTTTCTTT. Translation: CASRPTPGGWNTEAFF.

J is TRBJ2-5 and V is TRBV7-9; D is unclear. The assigned J gene may be wrong: the sequence end matches TRBJ2-7 better. The CDR3 has 13 residues. In germline, CDR1 is SEHNR, CDR2 FQNEAQ (reference sequence). Written as DNA, the CDR3 is TGTGCCAGCAGGACCTACTCCTCCTACGAGCAGTACTTC. It yields the protein CASRTYSSYEQYF.

DNA for the CDR3: TGTGCCAGCAGCAAAGTGCCAGTAGGCAATCAGCCCCAGCATTTT. It specifies CASSKVPVGNQPQHF. This chain joins TRBV21-1 and TRBJ1-5. TRBV21-1 is a recognized pseudogene. The CDR3 extends over 15 amino acids.

This rearrangement joins TRBV7-8 to TRBJ1-5; the D gene is possibly TRBD1 (5 bases). With 4 bases removed from V and 11 bases from J, the gap between germline ends came to 18 bases. The CDR3 contains 14 residues. The germline gives CDR1 SGHVS, CDR2 FQNEAQ. The CDR3 reads CASSSGGSGGAQHF. For the CDR3, the DNA is TGTGCCAGCAGCTCAGGAGGGTCCGGGGGAGCCCAGCATTTT.

This chain uses TRBV6-1 with TRBJ2-1; D not resolved. Deletions cut 3 bases from V and 6 bases from J, with 9 bases between. The germline V gene has CDR1 MNHNS and CDR2 SASEGT. CDR3 size: 13 residues. The CDR3 protein is CASSDSRTNEQFF. The CDR3 nucleotides read TGTGCCAGCAGTGATTCTAGAACCAATGAGCAGTTCTTC.

V gene TRBV5-1 combines with J gene TRBJ2-2; 7 nucleotides line up with TRBD1. There are 15 residues in the CDR3. V shed 4 bases, J shed 5 bases, and the junction held 8 bases outside the gene matches. Germline CDR1 reads SGHRS; CDR2 reads YFSETQ. In DNA, the CDR3 is TGCGCCAGCAGCCCGGGACAGATGGCGACCGGGGAGCTGTTTTTT. This translates into CASSPGQMATGELFF.

The sample holds a few counts of this clone. This rearrangement joins TRBV27 to TRBJ1-1; 7 bases match TRBD1. The CDR3 consists of 15 residues. V dropped 3 bases and J dropped 4; count of bases not matched to a gene: 8. Germline CDR1 MNHEY, CDR2 SMNVEV (reference sequence). The CDR3 reads CASSLRQQGSTEAFF. The CDR3 DNA reads TGTGCCAGCAGTTTGAGACAACAGGGGAGCACTGAAGCTTTCTTT.

The chain employs TRBV9 and TRBJ2-3; a possible D gene is TRBD2 (7 bases). CDR3 length: 17 residues. Germline V CDR1 and CDR2: SGDLS, YYNGEE. Between the trimmed V and J ends, which lost 4 bases and 0 bases, there was a span of 18 bases. CDR3 coding DNA: TGTGCCAGCAGCCCCCTCAGGGCGGGGGCTAGCACAGATACGCAGTATTTT. It yields the protein CASSPLRAGASTDTQYF.

The chain joins TRBV19 to TRBJ1-5, with TRBD1 matching 8 bases. With V trimmed by 3 bases and J by 1 base, 8 bases remained unmatched. The CDR3 consists of 17 residues. Per the germline V gene, CDR1 is LNHDA and CDR2 is SQIVND (reference sequence). The CDR3 spells CASSILAGGSSNQPQHF. CDR3 coding DNA: TGTGCCAGTAGTATTCTGGCAGGGGGCTCCAGCAATCAGCCCCAGCATTTT.

The chain uses TRBV15 and TRBJ1-3, with a weak D call TRBD1 (6 bases). This CDR3 is built from 14 residues. Trimming left V 3 bases short and J 0 bases short, with 6 bases between. The germline gives CDR1 LNHNV, CDR2 YYDKDF (reference sequence). The CDR3 reads CATSRDSSGNTIYF. In DNA form, the CDR3 reads TGTGCCACCAGCAGGGACAGCTCTGGAAACACCATATATTTT. The whole variable domain, filled in from reference TRBV15 and TRBJ1-3, reads DAMVIQNPRYQVTQFGKPVTLSCSQTLNHNVMYWYQQKSSQAPKLLFHYYDKDFNNEADTPDNFQSRRPNTSFCFLDIRSPGLGDTAMYLCATSRDSSGNTIYFGEGSWLTVV.

V gene TRBV7-2 combines with J gene TRBJ2-6; D is undetermined. The germline CDR1 and CDR2 sequences are SGHTA and FQGNSA. Trimming removed 5 bases at V and 0 bases at J, with 20 bases between. CDR3 length: 19 amino acids. CDR3 DNA sequence: TGTGCCAGCAGCCCCGATTCGGCCAAACACTCCTCTGGGGCCAACGTCCTGACTTTC. It codes for CASSPDSAKHSSGANVLTF.

This clone came up once. The J gene is TRBJ1-5, the V gene TRBV28; 9 bases are a match to TRBD1. The CDR3 spans 14 residues. Germline V lookup: CDR1 MDHEN, CDR2 SYDVKM. With V trimmed by 8 bases and J by 7 bases, 9 bases remained unmatched. The CDR3 DNA sequence: TGTGCCAGCCTTAAGGCGGACAGGGGACAGCCCCAGCATTTT. It translates to CASLKADRGQPQHF.

This clone turned up a few times. The J gene is TRBJ1-1, the V gene TRBV7-3; 8 bases align to TRBD1. Germline V gene lookup returns CDR1 SGHTA and CDR2 FQGTGA. V shed 5 bases, J shed 10 bases, and the junction held 9 bases outside the gene matches. The CDR3 totals 13 residues. Here the CDR3 DNA reads TGTGCCAGCAGCCTGCGCGGGGACAGGTCAGCTTTCTTT. Residues: CASSLRGDRSAFF.